Shown below are 19 T cell receptor beta chains from a single sample sequenced in a study of cytomegalovirus exposure and HLA in healthy donors. PCR used 60 Vbeta primers and 13 Jbeta primers. Clones were read by immunoSEQ multiplex PCR, and TCRdb kept only the in-frame ones, dropping some. The sample carries some 180,000 clones, roughly 82% recorded once. Sequenced input: PBMCs. These receptors were collected from a man in his forties or fifties in good health and CMV-seronegative.

The rearrangement uses TRBV25-1 and TRBJ2-3, with a possible D match to TRBD2 (6 bases). This CDR3 contains 18 residues. From germline, CDR1 is MGHDK and CDR2 SYGVNS. Trimming left V 4 bases short and J 0 bases short, with 20 bases between. CDR3 sequence: CASSGRPPGGPSTDTQYF. Written as DNA, the CDR3 is TGTGCCAGCAGTGGACGCCCTCCCGGGGGTCCTAGCACAGATACGCAGTATTTT.

A remark on this clone: The sample carries other DNA sequences with the same CDR3. V usage is TRBV7-2 and J usage is TRBJ1-2; 9 bases agree with TRBD1. The ends lost 1 base at V and 4 bases at J; junction bases unmatched: 1. The CDR3 has 14 residues. CDR1 is SGHTA and CDR2 is FQGNSA in the germline V gene. The CDR3 sequence: CASSLGQGGYGYTF. Written as DNA, the CDR3 is TGTGCCAGCAGCTTAGGACAGGGGGGCTATGGCTACACCTTC.

This chain joins TRBV5-1 and TRBJ2-3; D ambiguous. The CDR3 extends over 13 amino acids. V was cut by 4 bases and J by 2 bases, with 8 bases left in between. Per germline, CDR1 SGHRS and CDR2 YFSETQ. CDR3 bases: TGCGCCAGCAGCCTCTTTCCCACAGATACGCAGTATTTT. This gives the protein CASSLFPTDTQYF.

The chain joins TRBV2 to TRBJ2-7; no definite D call. Germline V lookup: CDR1 SNHLY, CDR2 FYNNEI. The CDR3 covers 12 residues. V lost 6 bases, J lost 8 bases, and 14 bases lay in between. The CDR3 coding sequence is TGTGCCAGCAGGGAACAGCTAGGCCAGCAGTACTTC. Protein sequence: CASREQLGQQYF.

The rearrangement uses TRBV7-3 and TRBJ2-7; 8 nucleotides agree with TRBD2. This CDR3 spans 15 amino acids. The V segment lost 2 bases and the J segment 6 bases; nucleotides outside the gene matches: 9. Germline lookup yields CDR1 SGHTA and CDR2 FQGTGA. CDR3: CASSLGSGSRSEQYF. The CDR3 DNA follows: TGTGCCAGCAGCTTAGGAAGCGGGAGTCGGTCCGAGCAGTACTTC.

The J gene is TRBJ2-3, the V gene TRBV2, with a tentative D call TRBD1 (6 bases). The CDR3 runs to 12 residues. Between the trimmed V and J ends, which lost 7 bases and 3 bases, there was a span of 8 bases. CDR1 is SNHLY and CDR2 is FYNNEI in the germline V gene. The CDR3 region is CASKGDTDTQYF. CDR3 nucleotides: TGTGCCAGCAAGGGGGATACAGATACGCAGTATTTT.

This clone has only one observation. Here the CDR3 DNA reads TGTGCCAGCAGTGGAAACAGGGACGGCTACACCTTC. Encoded protein: CASSGNRDGYTF. The J gene is TRBJ1-2, the V gene TRBV2; possible D gene TRBD1, 6 bases. Germline values: CDR1 SNHLY, CDR2 FYNNEI. CDR3 length: 12 residues. V shed 4 bases and J shed 8 bases, with 11 bases lying between them.

This clone is a singleton in its sample. The rearrangement uses TRBV6-1 and TRBJ1-6, with D unclear. Germline-derived CDR1 and CDR2 are MNHNS and SASEGT. The ends were cut back, 8 bases at V and 5 bases at J, with 16 bases in the middle. CDR3 length: 15 residues. CDR3 residues: CASAWALADNSPLHF. The DNA for the CDR3 is TGTGCCAGCGCCTGGGCCTTGGCTGATAATTCACCCCTCCACTTT.

The chain carries TRBV7-3 and TRBJ1-1; possibly TRBD1 for D (5 bases). CDR3 length: 13 amino acids. Germline V gene data show CDR1 as SGHTA and CDR2 as FQGTGA. The V gene lost 4 bases and the J gene lost 3 bases, with 9 bases spanning the gap. The CDR3: CASSYRGDTEAFF. The CDR3 nucleotides are TGTGCCAGCAGCTACCGGGGGGACACTGAAGCTTTCTTT.

This clone was observed a handful of times. The genes are TRBV2 and TRBJ1-2; no reliable D call. The germline gives CDR1 SNHLY, CDR2 FYNNEI. The CDR3 runs to 14 residues. V dropped 4 bases and J dropped 4 bases, with 13 bases sitting between them. This chain's CDR3 is CASSATGFRYGYTF. Here the CDR3 DNA reads TGTGCCAGCAGTGCCACGGGATTCCGCTATGGCTACACCTTC.

The V and J genes are TRBV27 and TRBJ2-2, with 8 nucleotides matching TRBD1. This CDR3 comprises 21 residues. Germline V gene lookup returns CDR1 MNHEY and CDR2 SMNVEV (reference sequence). Germline trimming cut 4 bases from V and 1 base from J; bases unmatched to any gene: 20. CDR3 in DNA: TGTGCCAGCAGTTCAAAGAGAGACAGGGGACAATCCTTCCTGAACACCGGGGAGCTGTTTTTT. Translating gives CASSSKRDRGQSFLNTGELFF.

V and J are TRBV7-3 and TRBJ2-3; D gene ambiguous. CDR1 SGHTA and CDR2 FQGTGA come from the germline V gene. There are 15 residues in the CDR3. V was clipped by 5 bases and J by 2 bases, with 14 bases between them. This CDR3 reads CASSPQLGYTDTQYF. The CDR3 DNA sequence: TGTGCCAGCAGCCCCCAGTTGGGCTACACAGATACGCAGTATTTT.

J is TRBJ2-3 and V is TRBV5-6; 8 bases match TRBD1. V gave up 3 bases and J gave up 0 bases; unmatched junction bases: 6. The CDR3 has 16 residues. Germline CDR1 is SGHDT and CDR2 is YYEEEE. CDR3 residues: CASSSQGALSTDTQYF. DNA of the CDR3: TGTGCCAGCAGCTCTCAGGGGGCGTTAAGCACAGATACGCAGTATTTT. The full variable domain, rest sourced from reference TRBV5-6 and TRBJ2-3, is DAGVTQSPTHLIKTRGQQVTLRCSPKSGHDTVSWYQQALGQGPQFIFQYYEEEERQRGNFPDRFSGHQFPNYSSELNVNALLLGDSALYLCASSSQGALSTDTQYFGPGTRLTVL.

The CDR3, as DNA: TGTGCCAGCAGCTTAGCTAACGAGCAGTACTTC. This codes for CASSLANEQYF. The chain combines TRBV7-9 with TRBJ2-7; D is undetermined. The CDR3 contains 11 residues. Germline lookup yields CDR1 SEHNR and CDR2 FQNEAQ (reference sequence). The ends were cut back, 0 bases at V and 5 bases at J, with 2 bases in the middle.

This clone was seen only a few times. The J gene is TRBJ1-2, the V gene TRBV28; D not resolved. The germline gives CDR1 MDHEN, CDR2 SYDVKM. This CDR3 has 15 amino acids. V dropped 5 bases and J dropped 7 bases, with 20 bases sitting between them. The CDR3 spells CASSPSTSLSSGYTF. CDR3 bases: TGTGCCAGCAGTCCCTCGACAAGCCTTTCAAGTGGCTACACCTTC.

This clone was seen only once. The chain joins TRBV7-2 to TRBJ1-4, with D uncertain. V lost 1 base to trimming and J lost 0 bases, with 6 bases between them. Germline CDR1 SGHTA, CDR2 FQGNSA. The CDR3 has 15 amino acids. CDR3 loop: CASSLDGATNEKLFF. The CDR3 DNA follows: TGTGCCAGCAGCTTAGACGGTGCAACTAATGAAAAACTGTTTTTT.

This rearrangement joins TRBV7-2 to TRBJ1-5; possibly TRBD1 for D (5 bases). Between the trimmed V and J ends, which lost 5 bases and 8 bases, there was a span of 19 bases. The germline V gene encodes CDR1 SGHTA and CDR2 FQGNSA. CDR3 length: 15 residues. This chain's CDR3 is CASSILAPRGKPQHF. DNA for the CDR3: TGTGCCAGCAGCATACTAGCCCCGAGGGGTAAGCCCCAGCATTTT.

This chain joins TRBV9 and TRBJ1-2; 12 positions match TRBD1. The CDR3 is 15 residues long. Germline assignment: CDR1 SGDLS and CDR2 YYNGEE. The V gene end was trimmed by 3 bases and the J gene end by 4 bases; junction bases not matched to a gene: 4. The CDR3 nucleotides are TGTGCCAGCAGCGAGGGACAGGGGGCGTTCTATGGCTACACCTTC. It specifies CASSEGQGAFYGYTF.

The chain employs TRBV9 and TRBJ2-5, with 7 bases aligning to TRBD2. Germline CDR1 is SGDLS and CDR2 is YYNGEE. With 4 bases clipped from V and 4 bases from J, the junction kept 10 bases outside the gene matches. CDR3 length: 15 amino acids. This CDR3 is CASSSRGRGGETQYF. The DNA of the CDR3 is TGTGCCAGCAGCTCCCGAGGGAGGGGAGGAGAGACCCAGTACTTC.